This entry is about one T cell receptor (beta chain). CDR1 is MDHEN and CDR2 is SYDVKM in the germline V gene. V shed 5 bases, J shed 3 bases, and the junction held 3 bases outside the gene matches. There are 14 residues in the CDR3. Sequencing was performed with immunoSEQ multiplex PCR; in TCRdb, only in-frame clones are kept and a portion is missing. The table has almost 400,000 clones, around 87% seen once. This sample is drawn from a study of blood T cell repertoires in COVID-19. It was during active infection that Seattle patients were enrolled and then longitudinally followed. The source material was peripheral blood. This chain joins TRBV28 and TRBJ2-5; 10 positions agree with TRBD2. This clonotype was obtained from a woman aged 60 to 75 with COVID-19, enrolled during active disease. The CDR3 loop reads CASSALAGEETQYF. The CDR3 coding sequence is TGTGCCAGCAGTGCGCTAGCGGGGGAAGAGACCCAGTACTTC.